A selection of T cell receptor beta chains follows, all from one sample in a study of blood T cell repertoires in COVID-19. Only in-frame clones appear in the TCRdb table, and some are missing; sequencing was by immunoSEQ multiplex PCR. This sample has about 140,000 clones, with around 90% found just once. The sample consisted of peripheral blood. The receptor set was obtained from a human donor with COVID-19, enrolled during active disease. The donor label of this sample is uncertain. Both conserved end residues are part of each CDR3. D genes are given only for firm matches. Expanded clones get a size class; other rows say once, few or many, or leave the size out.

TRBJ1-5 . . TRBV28 TGTGCCAGCACGACGGGTTGGCAGCCCCAGCATTTT CASTTGWQPQHF
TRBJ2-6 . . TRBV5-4 TGTGCCAGCAGCCCGCGGCGCTCTGGGGCCAACGTCCTGACTTTC CASSPRRSGANVLTF
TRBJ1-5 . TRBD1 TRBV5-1 TGCGCCAGCAAAGAGGGGACAGGCAATCAGCCCCAGCATTTT CASKEGTGNQPQHF
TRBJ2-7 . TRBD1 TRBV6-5 TGTGCCAGCAGTCCCCGGGACAGGGATGAGCAGTACTTC CASSPRDRDEQYF
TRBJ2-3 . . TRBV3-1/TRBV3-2 TGTGCCAGCAGCCAAGCACTAGCAGGTACGCAGTATTTT CASSQALAGTQYF
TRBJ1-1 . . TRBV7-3 TGTGCCAGCAGCACATCCGGACAGATGAACACTGAAGCTTTCTTT CASSTSGQMNTEAFF
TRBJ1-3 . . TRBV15 TGTGCCACCAGCAGAGATATCGACCGCGCTAGAGCTGGAAACACCATATATTTT CATSRDIDRARAGNTIYF
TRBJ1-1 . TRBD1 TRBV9 TGTGCCAGCAGCGCCCTGACAGGGGGTCTCACTGAAGCTTTCTTT CASSALTGGLTEAFF
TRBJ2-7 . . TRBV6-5 TGTGCCAGCAGTTACTCGTTAGGTGGGACATCCTACGAGCAGTACTTC CASSYSLGGTSYEQYF
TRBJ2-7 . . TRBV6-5 TGTGCCAGCACGGATTCTCAAGGGAGATACGAGCAGTACTTC CASTDSQGRYEQYF
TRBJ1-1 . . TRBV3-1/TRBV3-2 TGTGCCAGCAGCCAAGATCCCCATAACACTGAAGCTTTCTTT CASSQDPHNTEAFF
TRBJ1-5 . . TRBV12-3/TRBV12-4 TGTGCCAGCAGTTTGGTAGGGGATCAGCCCCAGCATTTT CASSLVGDQPQHF
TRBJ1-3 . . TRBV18 TGTGCCAGCTCACCAGGCAGGGGCTCTGGAAACACCATATATTTT CASSPGRGSGNTIYF
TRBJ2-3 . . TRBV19 TGTGCCAGTAGTACCGGGGTATTCACAGATACGCAGTATTTT CASSTGVFTDTQYF
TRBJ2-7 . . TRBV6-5 TGTGCCAGCACCCTCACCTGGCAAAGCTCCTACGAGCAGTACTTC CASTLTWQSSYEQYF
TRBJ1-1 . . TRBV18 TGTGCCAGCTCGGCGAGACAGAACTTTAACACTGAAGCTTTCTTT CASSARQNFNTEAFF
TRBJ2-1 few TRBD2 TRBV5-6 TGTGCCAGCAGCCGCAGACTAGCGGGGGGGCCTTTGTCCTACAATGAGCAGTTCTTC CASSRRLAGGPLSYNEQFF
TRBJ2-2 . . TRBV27 TGTGCCAGCACCTTTCTGGCAGGGCTTCCGAGCCCGCCGCAACCCGGGGAGCTGTTTTTT CASTFLAGLPSPPQPGELFF
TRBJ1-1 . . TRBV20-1 TGCAGTGCTAGTAAGAGGGACACTGAAGCTTTCTTT CSASKRDTEAFF
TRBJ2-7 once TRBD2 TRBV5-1 TGCGCCAGCAGCTTGGATGGGACTAAAGATTACGAGCAGTACTTC CASSLDGTKDYEQYF
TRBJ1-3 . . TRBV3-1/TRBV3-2 TGTGCCAGCAGCCTTAATACGGTCTCTGGAAACACCATATATTTT CASSLNTVSGNTIYF
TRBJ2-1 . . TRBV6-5 TGTGCCAGCAGTCTCACGGTCAACAATGAGCAGTTCTTC CASSLTVNNEQFF
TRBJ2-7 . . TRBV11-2 TGTGCCAGCAGCTTATACAACGCTATGGGGCATGAGCAGTACTTC CASSLYNAMGHEQYF
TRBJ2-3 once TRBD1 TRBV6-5 TGTGCCAGCAGACAGGGGGCAACGGCAGATACGCAGTATTTT CASRQGATADTQYF
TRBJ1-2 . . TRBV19 TGTGCCAGTAGTAGGGGAGACAGGACACTCTATGGCTACACCTTC CASSRGDRTLYGYTF
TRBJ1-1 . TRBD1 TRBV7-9 TGTGCCAGCAGGCGGAGCCAGGGGGGCACTGAAGCTTTCTTT CASRRSQGGTEAFF